The entry that follows covers one T cell receptor beta chain sequence. Through a sample-barcoded 5' primer and a J-beta primer mix, a second PCR was run for roughly 6 to 11 cycles. Using its own MiXCR run on the 5' RACE reads, TCRdb lists one record per CDR3 protein. The profile shows about 1,000,000 distinct CDR3 sequences, 40% to 50% of them singletons. The data belong to a study of blood T cells in healthy people across ages. CDR3 size: 17 residues. J lost 2 bases, V lost 6 bases, and 12 bases had no gene match. Per germline, CDR1 MNHNS and CDR2 SASEGT. The chain joins TRBV6-1 to TRBJ2-2, with 7 bases that match TRBD1. This TCR was recovered from a woman aged 60-75 years in good health. Sequencing was carried out using blood. The CDR3 region is CASRDEFRDRNTGELFF. The CDR3 nucleotides read TGTGCCAGCAGGGACGAATTCCGGGACAGAAACACCGGGGAGCTGTTTTTT.